Sequencing of this T cell receptor (beta chain) was carried out in a study of T cell responses to AZD1222 COVID-19 vaccine. Whole-study findings and limits: Repertoires were sampled only after the peak T cell response. Two doses of AZD1222 preceded a rise in Spike-specific TCR breadth and depth.

About this clone itself: No antigen is known for it.

This table comes from immunoSEQ multiplex PCR, and its TCRdb copy is limited to in-frame clones, with some not included. The sample has approximately 85,000 clones, approximately 87% seen once. Germline CDR1 reads LGHNA; CDR2 reads YSLEER. Trimming removed 0 bases at V and 7 bases at J, with 10 bases between. The CDR3 spans 13 residues. The TCR was taken from an adult in good health. The chain carries TRBV4-3 and TRBJ2-7, with D perhaps TRBD1 (5 bases). The sequences come from peripheral blood, collected on day 0 of AZD1222 vaccination. CDR3: CASSQDQGFEQYF. CDR3 nucleotide sequence: TGCGCCAGCAGCCAAGATCAGGGATTTGAGCAGTACTTC.